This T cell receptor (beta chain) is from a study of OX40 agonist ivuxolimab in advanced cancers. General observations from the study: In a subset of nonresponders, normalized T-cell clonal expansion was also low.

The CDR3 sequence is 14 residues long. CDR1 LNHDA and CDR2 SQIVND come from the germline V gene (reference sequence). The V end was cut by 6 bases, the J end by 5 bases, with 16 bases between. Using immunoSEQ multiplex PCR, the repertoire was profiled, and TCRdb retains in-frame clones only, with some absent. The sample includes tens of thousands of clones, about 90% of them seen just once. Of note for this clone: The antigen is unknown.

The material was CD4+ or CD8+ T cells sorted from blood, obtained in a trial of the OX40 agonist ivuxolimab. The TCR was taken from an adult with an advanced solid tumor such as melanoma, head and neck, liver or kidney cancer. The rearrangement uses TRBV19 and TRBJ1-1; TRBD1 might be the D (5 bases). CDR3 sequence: CASRFPGGLTEAFF. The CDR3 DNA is TGTGCCAGTAGATTCCCGGGGGGTCTAACTGAAGCTTTCTTT.